Shown below are 12 T cell receptor beta chains from a single sample sequenced in a study of regulatory T cells in long-lasting Graves disease. Time point indicated: persistent/refractory GD, antithyroid drugs over 5 years with positive TRAb. Following extraction of RNA from PBMCs, that RNA was used to make the TCR library. The authors built TCR beta libraries using iRepertoire HTBI primers and Arm-PCR of CDR3 regions. MiXCR, run by TCRdb on the multiplex PCR reads, gives a single entry per CDR3 protein. The sample comprises 430,000 or so distinct CDR3 sequences, over 20% of which are singletons, and approximately 15% rests with the top ten. The sequencing used peripheral blood mononuclear cells (PBMCs), collected when the disease was refractory, from a patient treated with antithyroid drugs. All receptors come from a female donor with Graves disease.

In this sample, this clonotype turned up many times. The genes are TRBV5-1 and TRBJ2-4; no clear D gene. The CDR3 covers 17 residues. CDR1 and CDR2 (germline): SGHRS, YFSETQ. Trimming left V 3 bases short and J 0 bases short, with 16 bases between. The CDR3 nucleotides are TGCGCCAGCAGCTCCTCGACCCGATTCAAAGCCAAAAACATTCAGTACTTC. Translating gives CASSSSTRFKAKNIQYF.

As to this clonotype: This clone may be a read error of a much larger clone one base away. As the CDR3 is not closed by the conserved phenylalanine or tryptophan, this likely results from a read error. The chain's CDR3 is CASRAGGSYGYTL. CDR3 bases: TGTGCCAGCAGGGCCGGGGGGTCCTATGGCTACACCCTC. The rearrangement links TRBV28 to TRBJ1-2; D perhaps matches TRBD1 (5 bases). This CDR3 spans 13 amino acids. CDR1 is MDHEN, CDR2 SYDVKM, per germline. V gave up 6 bases and J gave up 4 bases, with 12 bases separating them.

At least ten counts were recorded for this clonotype. One end of the junction fails to match germline, which may point to a read error. This rearrangement joins TRBV12-3 or TRBV12-4 to TRBJ1-1; no reliable D call. The CDR3 contains 17 residues. In nucleotides, the CDR3 is TGTGCCAGCAGTTCCCCTGGAAAATCGTTTCTGAATACTGAAGCTTTCTTT. This codes for CASSSPGKSFLNTEAFF.

This clonotype was counted many times. The chain carries TRBV20-1 and TRBJ2-5; D is possibly TRBD2 (6 bases). In germline, CDR1 is DFQATT, CDR2 SNEGSKA (reference sequence). The CDR3 is 13 residues long. The germline V and J ends were trimmed by 3 bases and 4 bases, with 12 bases remaining between them. The CDR3 loop reads CSASGRFGETQYF. The CDR3 DNA sequence: TGCAGTGCTAGCGGGAGATTTGGAGAGACCCAGTACTTC.

This clonotype was seen repeatedly, ten times or more. The chain combines TRBV27 with TRBJ2-7; 9 bases align to TRBD1. With 6 bases clipped from V and 4 bases from J, the junction kept 7 bases outside the gene matches. The CDR3 length is 14 residues. From germline, CDR1 is MNHEY and CDR2 SMNVEV (reference sequence). CDR3 protein: CASSQTGGGYEQYF. The CDR3 DNA reads as TGTGCCAGCAGCCAGACAGGGGGAGGGTACGAGCAGTACTTC.

This clonotype was counted many times. CDR3: CASSPPPRTGNTGELFF. The CDR3 DNA is TGTGCCAGCAGCCCCCCACCCAGGACAGGGAACACCGGGGAGCTGTTTTTT. The chain has TRBV3-1 and TRBJ2-2; 7 bases line up with TRBD1. In germline, CDR1 is LGHDT, CDR2 YNNKEL (reference sequence). The trim removed 4 bases at V and 1 base at J, leaving 9 bases unmatched. The CDR3 loop spans 17 amino acids.

J is TRBJ2-7 and V is TRBV4-1, with D uncertain. The CDR3 spans 16 residues. Trimming took 1 base from V and 0 from J, leaving 13 bases between them. CDR1 is MGHRA and CDR2 is YSYEKL in the germline V gene. The CDR3 nucleotides read TGCGCCAGCAGCCAAGGATACAGCCTTACCTCCTACGAGCAGTACTTC. Translated: CASSQGYSLTSYEQYF.

This chain's CDR3 is CASSFPGSSQPQHF. The CDR3 DNA reads as TGTGCCAGCAGCTTTCCGGGATCGAGTCAGCCCCAGCATTTT. V and J are TRBV7-6 and TRBJ1-5; no clear D gene. V lost 3 bases to trimming and J lost 6 bases, with 12 bases between them. There are 14 residues in the CDR3. Germline CDR1 and CDR2: SGHVS and FNYEAQ. Combining the CDR3 with reference TRBV7-6 and TRBJ1-5 gives the whole variable domain GAGVSQSPRYKVTKRGQDVALRCDPISGHVSLYWYRQALGQGPEFLTYFNYEAQQDKSGLPNDRFSAERPEGSISTLTIQRTEQRDSAMYRCASSFPGSSQPQHFGDGTRLSIL.

The chain joins TRBV4-1 to TRBJ2-5; D not certain. Germline CDR1 and CDR2: MGHRA and YSYEKL. V shed 0 bases and J shed 5 bases, with 10 bases lying between them. The CDR3 extends over 14 amino acids. The DNA of the CDR3 is TGCGCCAGCAGCCAAGAGTTAAGGGTTGAGACCCAGTACTTC. Its protein product is CASSQELRVETQYF.

The sample holds many counts of this clonotype. J is TRBJ1-4 and V is TRBV28, with a tentative D call TRBD1 (6 bases). CDR1 and CDR2 (germline): MDHEN, SYDVKM. This CDR3 comprises 15 residues. Trimming took 5 bases from V and 8 from J, leaving 18 bases between them. CDR3 sequence reads: CASSLAGGEVEKLFF. DNA of the CDR3: TGTGCCAGCAGTCTAGCGGGGGGCGAGGTGGAAAAACTGTTTTTT.

In this sample, this clonotype turned up many times. This chain links TRBV20-1 with TRBJ1-2, with D unclear. The V end lost 6 bases, the J end lost 4 bases, and 15 bases lay between the germline ends. The CDR3 sequence is 13 residues long. The germline V gene encodes CDR1 DFQATT and CDR2 SNEGSKA (reference sequence). CDR3 in DNA: TGCAGTGCCCCCCTCCGACTGTCCTATGGCTACACCTTC. It specifies CSAPLRLSYGYTF.

V and J are TRBV9 and TRBJ2-4; the match to TRBD1 covers 9 bases. The CDR3 covers 15 residues. J was trimmed by 8 bases and V by 4 bases; bases with no gene match: 10. CDR1 and CDR2 (germline): SGDLS, YYNGEE. In DNA, the CDR3 is TGTGCCAGCAGCTCATCGGGACAGGGCAGGGACATTCAGTACTTC. It specifies CASSSSGQGRDIQYF.